This entry lists 9 T cell receptor beta chains sequenced from one sample in a study of T cell responses to AZD1222 COVID-19 vaccine. Method: immunoSEQ multiplex PCR; TCRdb's copy keeps in-frame clones and lacks some. The sample lists about 110,000 clones, about 90% occurring once. This material consisted of peripheral blood, taken on day 0 of AZD1222 vaccination. These receptors originate from an adult in good health.

The genes are TRBV2 and TRBJ1-1; D perhaps matches TRBD1 (6 bases). Germline V lookup: CDR1 SNHLY, CDR2 FYNNEI. This CDR3 contains 13 residues. Trimming stripped 7 bases from V and 0 bases from J, with 9 bases between. The CDR3 coding sequence is TGTGCCAGCACTCAGGGGTTGAACACTGAAGCTTTCTTT. Its protein is CASTQGLNTEAFF.

This CDR3 is CASSPLQNSNEQFF. The DNA of the CDR3 is TGCGCCAGCAGCCCCTTACAGAATTCCAATGAGCAGTTCTTC. The chain employs TRBV5-1 and TRBJ2-1; D is unclear. The ends were cut back, 4 bases at V and 6 bases at J, with 14 bases in the middle. Germline CDR1 reads SGHRS; CDR2 reads YFSETQ. The CDR3 is made up of 14 amino acids.

The gene calls are TRBV5-6 and TRBJ2-1; D not certain. The CDR3 totals 12 residues. Germline-derived CDR1 and CDR2 are SGHDT and YYEEEE. Trimming shortened V by 1 base and J by 8 bases, and 7 bases separated the two germline ends. CDR3 sequence: CASSLYGDEQFF. The CDR3 DNA follows: TGTGCCAGCAGCTTGTACGGAGATGAGCAGTTCTTC. Based on the CDR3 plus reference TRBV5-6 and TRBJ2-1, the full variable domain is DAGVTQSPTHLIKTRGQQVTLRCSPKSGHDTVSWYQQALGQGPQFIFQYYEEEERQRGNFPDRFSGHQFPNYSSELNVNALLLGDSALYLCASSLYGDEQFFGPGTRLTVL.

The V call is TRBV19, the J call TRBJ1-6; no firm D call. V was shortened by 3 bases and J by 6 bases, with 12 bases between the two germline ends. Germline-derived CDR1 and CDR2 are LNHDA and SQIVND (reference sequence). The CDR3 runs 15 residues. CDR3 bases: TGTGCCAGTAGTATCCACACTGGTTCTAATTCACCCCTCCACTTT. Translation gives CASSIHTGSNSPLHF. The full variable domain, in which reference TRBV19 and TRBJ1-6 provide the parts outside the CDR3, is DGGITQSPKYLFRKEGQNVTLSCEQNLNHDAMYWYRQDPGQGLRLIYYSQIVNDFQKGDIAEGYSVSREKKESFPLTVTSAQKNPTAFYLCASSIHTGSNSPLHFGNGTRLTVT.

V is TRBV30 and J is TRBJ1-3, with D possibly matching TRBD1 (5 bases). The CDR3 covers 14 residues. Germline V gene sequence: CDR1 GTSNPN, CDR2 SVGIG (reference sequence). Trimming removed 5 bases at V and 0 bases at J, with 11 bases between. The CDR3 protein is CAWQGLSSGNTIYF. The CDR3 DNA is TGTGCCTGGCAGGGACTCTCCTCTGGAAACACCATATATTTT.

The chain uses TRBV2 and TRBJ2-2; TRBD1 matches 7 bases. Germline values: CDR1 SNHLY, CDR2 FYNNEI. The CDR3 is made up of 13 amino acids. V lost 7 bases to trimming and J lost 8 bases; unmatched junction nucleotides: 7. The CDR3, as DNA: TGTGCCAGCAAAACGGGACAGTCAGGGGAGCTGTTTTTT. The encoded protein is CASKTGQSGELFF.

The chain joins TRBV19 to TRBJ1-2, with D hard to call. The CDR3 has 14 residues. Deletions cut 5 bases from V and 1 base from J, with 11 bases between. Looked up from germline, CDR1 is LNHDA and CDR2 is SQIVND (reference sequence). This CDR3 is CASSSSAFNYGYTF. Written as DNA, the CDR3 is TGTGCCAGTAGTTCATCAGCATTTAACTATGGCTACACCTTC.

V gene TRBV30 combines with J gene TRBJ1-2; weak D call: TRBD1 (5 bases). The germline V gene encodes CDR1 GTSNPN and CDR2 SVGIG (reference sequence). The CDR3 has 17 residues. V lost 2 bases and J 2 bases, leaving 21 bases between the germline ends. Written as DNA, the CDR3 is TGTGCCTGGAGTCGGTTATCGCCGGGACCTTCAAACTATGGCTACACCTTC. Encoded protein: CAWSRLSPGPSNYGYTF.

The V gene is TRBV30, the J gene TRBJ2-4; D perhaps matches TRBD1 (6 bases). Germline V gene data show CDR1 as GTSNPN and CDR2 as SVGIG (reference sequence). Trimming cost V 8 bases and J 1 base, with 15 bases left between them. This CDR3 has 14 amino acids. The CDR3 nucleotides read TGTGCCGCGGAACAGGGCCCGGCCAAAAACATTCAGTACTTC. Translated: CAAEQGPAKNIQYF.